Listed below are T cell receptor beta chains from one sample, sequenced in a study of shared clonotypes between healthy human individuals. Repertoires were generated with immunoSEQ multiplex PCR, while TCRdb's copy carries only in-frame clones and drops some. The sample comprises roughly 720,000 clones, about nine tenths of which are singletons, and 30% to 35% rests with the top ten. The sample consisted of memory CD8+ T cells from PBMCs. The receptors originated from a man aged 18 to 29 in good health. Some clones in this sample may be carry-over from other donors' samples. Each CDR3 is given with its conserved first and last residue. The order of the fields is J gene, D gene, V gene, clone size, CDR3 protein, CDR3 DNA. A D gene is named only where the DNA matches it firmly. The size field is filled for only some rows; it gives once, few, many or a size class.

j_call: TRBJ2-1; d_call: TRBD2; v_call: TRBV29-1; clone_size: -; cdr3_aa: CSVSGREVRGEQFF; cdr3_nt: TGCAGCGTTTCAGGGCGGGAGGTAAGGGGTGAGCAGTTCTTC
j_call: TRBJ2-7; d_call: TRBD1; v_call: TRBV10-3; clone_size: -; cdr3_aa: CAISEDHRGRAYEQYF; cdr3_nt: TGTGCCATCAGTGAGGATCACAGGGGGCGCGCCTACGAGCAGTACTTC
j_call: TRBJ2-7; d_call: -; v_call: TRBV28; clone_size: -; cdr3_aa: CASSPRGGTYEQYF; cdr3_nt: TGTGCCAGCAGCCCGAGGGGGGGCACCTACGAGCAGTACTTC
j_call: TRBJ2-1; d_call: TRBD1; v_call: TRBV7-7; clone_size: -; cdr3_aa: CASSLVWTGNEQFF; cdr3_nt: TGTGCCAGCAGCTTAGTTTGGACAGGGAATGAGCAGTTCTTC
j_call: TRBJ2-1; d_call: TRBD2; v_call: TRBV28; clone_size: -; cdr3_aa: CASSLLAGDVDEQFF; cdr3_nt: TGTGCCAGCAGCCTACTAGCGGGGGACGTCGATGAGCAGTTCTTC
j_call: TRBJ1-2; d_call: TRBD1; v_call: TRBV6-6; clone_size: once; cdr3_aa: CASSSIPRDSLYGYTF; cdr3_nt: TGTGCCAGCAGTTCCATCCCTCGGGACAGTCTCTATGGCTACACCTTC
j_call: TRBJ2-2; d_call: TRBD2; v_call: TRBV5-4; clone_size: -; cdr3_aa: CASTNPGTSGPGELFF; cdr3_nt: TGTGCCAGCACCAACCCCGGGACTAGCGGGCCCGGGGAGCTGTTTTTT
j_call: TRBJ2-1; d_call: -; v_call: TRBV7-9; clone_size: -; cdr3_aa: CASSLSFGTSYNEQFF; cdr3_nt: TGTGCCAGCAGCTTATCATTCGGTACCTCCTACAATGAGCAGTTCTTC
j_call: TRBJ2-3; d_call: -; v_call: TRBV13; clone_size: many; cdr3_aa: CASRRGLGTGRHTDTQYF; cdr3_nt: TGTGCCAGCCGTCGGGGGCTGGGCACCGGAAGACACACAGATACGCAGTATTTT
j_call: TRBJ2-1; d_call: TRBD2; v_call: TRBV28; clone_size: -; cdr3_aa: CASSLRPGLAGGPYNEQFF; cdr3_nt: TGTGCCAGCAGTTTACGACCAGGACTAGCGGGAGGGCCCTACAATGAGCAGTTCTTC
j_call: TRBJ1-2; d_call: -; v_call: TRBV6-5; clone_size: -; cdr3_aa: CASSLQGNYGYTF; cdr3_nt: TGTGCCAGCAGTCTCCAGGGGAACTATGGCTACACCTTC
j_call: TRBJ1-4; d_call: -; v_call: TRBV28; clone_size: -; cdr3_aa: CASIGWSLGETNEKLFF; cdr3_nt: TGTGCCAGCATAGGGTGGAGTTTAGGGGAAACTAATGAAAAACTGTTTTTT
j_call: TRBJ2-5; d_call: -; v_call: TRBV7-8; clone_size: -; cdr3_aa: CASSLEGLYQETQYF; cdr3_nt: TGTGCCAGCAGCTTAGAGGGCCTGTACCAAGAGACCCAGTACTTC
j_call: TRBJ2-3; d_call: TRBD2; v_call: TRBV4-2; clone_size: -; cdr3_aa: CASSQGAGGSTDTQYF; cdr3_nt: TGTGCCAGCAGCCAAGGGGCCGGGGGGAGCACAGATACGCAGTATTTT
j_call: TRBJ2-3; d_call: TRBD2; v_call: TRBV27; clone_size: -; cdr3_aa: CASSPLAGSTDTQYF; cdr3_nt: TGTGCCAGCAGTCCACTAGCGGGGAGCACAGATACGCAGTATTTT
j_call: TRBJ1-1; d_call: -; v_call: TRBV5-5; clone_size: -; cdr3_aa: CASSSWGRVSEAFF; cdr3_nt: TGTGCCAGCAGCTCGTGGGGGAGAGTCTCTGAAGCTTTCTTT
j_call: TRBJ2-1; d_call: -; v_call: TRBV7-9; clone_size: once; cdr3_aa: CASSLIDSVTSFF; cdr3_nt: TGTGCCAGCAGCTTAATCGACTCCGTAACTTCGTTCTTC
j_call: TRBJ2-2; d_call: -; v_call: TRBV7-3; clone_size: -; cdr3_aa: CASSLNVGLGSTGELFF; cdr3_nt: TGTGCCAGCAGCCTAAACGTCGGACTCGGAAGTACCGGGGAGCTGTTTTTT
j_call: TRBJ1-2; d_call: -; v_call: TRBV6-1; clone_size: -; cdr3_aa: CAIKRGRGNYGYTF; cdr3_nt: TGTGCCATCAAGAGGGGCAGGGGCAACTATGGCTACACCTTC
j_call: TRBJ2-1; d_call: -; v_call: TRBV27; clone_size: once; cdr3_aa: CASRTQAGRYNEQFF; cdr3_nt: TGTGCCAGCAGGACCCAGGCGGGGAGGTACAATGAGCAGTTCTTC
j_call: TRBJ1-2; d_call: TRBD1; v_call: TRBV14; clone_size: -; cdr3_aa: CASSRQGSEFYGYTF; cdr3_nt: TGTGCCAGCAGCCGACAGGGCTCTGAATTCTATGGCTACACCTTC
j_call: TRBJ2-7; d_call: -; v_call: TRBV2; clone_size: once; cdr3_aa: CASGGGTPSSYEQYF; cdr3_nt: TGTGCCAGCGGGGGCGGGACCCCGAGCTCCTACGAGCAGTACTTC
j_call: TRBJ2-3; d_call: TRBD2; v_call: TRBV11-2; clone_size: -; cdr3_aa: CASSHRVVGGRSTDTQYF; cdr3_nt: TGTGCCAGCAGCCACCGGGTTGTTGGCGGGAGAAGCACAGATACGCAGTATTTT
j_call: TRBJ2-2; d_call: -; v_call: TRBV9; clone_size: -; cdr3_aa: CASTGATGELFF; cdr3_nt: TGTGCCAGCACCGGGGCCACCGGGGAGCTGTTTTTT
j_call: TRBJ1-4; d_call: -; v_call: TRBV11-2; clone_size: -; cdr3_aa: CASSLVGGTYEKLFF; cdr3_nt: TGTGCCAGCAGCTTAGTGGGAGGGACGTACGAAAAACTGTTTTTT
j_call: TRBJ1-1; d_call: TRBD1; v_call: TRBV5-4; clone_size: -; cdr3_aa: CASSSGTALFIAEAFF; cdr3_nt: TGTGCCAGCAGCTCTGGGACAGCCCTTTTTATAGCTGAAGCTTTCTTT
j_call: TRBJ1-1; d_call: -; v_call: TRBV4-3; clone_size: -; cdr3_aa: CASSQYVRDTEAFF; cdr3_nt: TGCGCCAGCAGCCAATATGTCAGGGACACTGAAGCTTTCTTT
j_call: TRBJ1-3; d_call: -; v_call: TRBV15; clone_size: -; cdr3_aa: CATSNDRWIGNTIYF; cdr3_nt: TGTGCCACCAGCAACGACAGGTGGATCGGAAACACCATATATTTT
j_call: TRBJ2-1; d_call: -; v_call: TRBV19; clone_size: many; cdr3_aa: CASNTGFGSGPQVDEQFF; cdr3_nt: TGTGCCAGTAATACAGGGTTCGGTAGCGGGCCCCAGGTGGATGAGCAGTTCTTC
j_call: TRBJ1-2; d_call: -; v_call: TRBV30; clone_size: -; cdr3_aa: CAWSGQVGYGYTF; cdr3_nt: TGTGCCTGGAGTGGACAGGTGGGCTATGGCTACACCTTC
j_call: TRBJ2-7; d_call: TRBD2; v_call: TRBV18; clone_size: -; cdr3_aa: CASSPSGLVNFYEQYF; cdr3_nt: TGTGCCAGCTCACCCAGCGGACTAGTTAACTTCTACGAGCAGTACTTC
j_call: TRBJ2-7; d_call: -; v_call: TRBV27; clone_size: -; cdr3_aa: CASSTRRGSPSSYEQYF; cdr3_nt: TGTGCCAGCAGTACCAGAAGGGGCAGTCCGAGCTCCTACGAGCAGTACTTC
j_call: TRBJ1-5; d_call: TRBD1; v_call: TRBV7-8; clone_size: -; cdr3_aa: CASSPSRRTGDQPQHF; cdr3_nt: TGTGCCAGCAGCCCCAGCCGACGGACAGGGGACCAGCCCCAGCATTTT
j_call: TRBJ1-2; d_call: -; v_call: TRBV27; clone_size: -; cdr3_aa: CASSFAQGNGYTF; cdr3_nt: TGTGCCAGCAGTTTTGCCCAGGGGAATGGCTACACCTTC
j_call: TRBJ2-1; d_call: -; v_call: TRBV15; clone_size: -; cdr3_aa: CATSRNPLREQFF; cdr3_nt: TGTGCCACCAGCAGAAACCCCCTGAGAGAGCAGTTCTTC
j_call: TRBJ2-7; d_call: -; v_call: TRBV19; clone_size: -; cdr3_aa: CASSMSGRPGEQYF; cdr3_nt: TGTGCCAGTAGTATGTCCGGACGGCCTGGGGAGCAGTACTTC
j_call: TRBJ2-7; d_call: TRBD2; v_call: TRBV5-4; clone_size: -; cdr3_aa: CASTRAGASGGTKSSYEQYF; cdr3_nt: TGTGCCAGCACCCGGGCCGGGGCTAGCGGGGGAACGAAATCCTCCTACGAGCAGTACTTC
j_call: TRBJ2-6; d_call: TRBD2; v_call: TRBV7-2; clone_size: -; cdr3_aa: CASSSPFGRVLSGANVLTF; cdr3_nt: TGTGCCAGCAGCTCTCCTTTCGGGAGGGTCCTCTCTGGGGCCAACGTCCTGACTTTC
j_call: TRBJ2-1; d_call: TRBD2; v_call: TRBV6-1; clone_size: -; cdr3_aa: CASSGRGIHNEQFF; cdr3_nt: TGTGCCAGCAGTGGGCGGGGGATCCACAATGAGCAGTTCTTC
j_call: TRBJ1-5; d_call: -; v_call: TRBV5-3; clone_size: once; cdr3_aa: CARSLGPKREDQPQHF; cdr3_nt: TGTGCCAGAAGCCTGGGTCCAAAGAGGGAGGATCAGCCCCAGCATTTT
j_call: TRBJ1-1; d_call: -; v_call: TRBV6-6; clone_size: -; cdr3_aa: CASRLSSVWNTEAFF; cdr3_nt: TGTGCCAGCAGGTTATCCTCGGTGTGGAACACTGAAGCTTTCTTT
j_call: TRBJ2-2; d_call: -; v_call: TRBV10-3; clone_size: -; cdr3_aa: CAIRTDANTGELFF; cdr3_nt: TGTGCCATCAGGACGGACGCGAACACCGGGGAGCTGTTTTTT